This TCR beta chain was recorded in a study of T-cell reconstitution after alpha-beta-depleted transplantation in children. Construction of the TCRbeta library involved unique molecular identifiers. TCRdb passed the PCR reads through MiXCR, listing each CDR3 protein once. The sample has 220,000 or so distinct CDR3 sequences; 7.5% to 9.5% are singletons. This clonotype was picked up many times. Its specificity is unknown. Trimming pared 1 base from V and 1 base from J, leaving 5 bases between. Germline-derived CDR1 and CDR2 are SGHNT and YYREEE (reference sequence). This CDR3 region has 14 residues. The study, taken as a whole, reports: T-cell counts and diversity at one year following transplant were attributed mainly to newly produced T cells. Where alpha-beta T cells came from about two months after transplant was reportedly several hundred expanded graft clones. From surviving recipient T cells and thymic progenitors came the high day-60 TCRbeta diversity observed in some patients.

J is TRBJ2-2 and V is TRBV5-4; D uncertain. The sequence was collected from a male patient aged 10 to 17 who had a stem cell transplant for acute lymphoblastic leukemia, so the T cells may come from the graft donor. Here the sequenced sample was PBMCs, mostly from graft donor cells, taken 180 days after TCRalphabeta/CD19-depleted stem cell transplant. The CDR3: CASSLSLNTGELFF. In DNA, the CDR3 is TGTGCCAGCAGCTTGTCCCTGAACACCGGGGAGCTGTTTTTT.